The entry below describes one T cell receptor beta chain. This sample stems from a study of blood T cell repertoires in COVID-19. Study in general: The samples span acute and convalescent COVID-19 from the United States, Italy and Spain. T cells, B-cell-depleted T cells, or PBMCs provided the cDNA or gDNA that served as material.

Germline-derived CDR1 and CDR2 are SGDLS and YYNGEE. The CDR3 totals 15 residues. V shed 1 base and J 5 bases; nucleotides not matched to a gene: 5. Original processing notes: From reference gene primer amplification, estimates of nucleated cell counts were derived. The data were produced by immunoSEQ multiplex PCR, yet TCRdb's version contains in-frame clones alone and is incomplete. V and J calls and clone size are given by that table; D and trimming were obtained from the DNA. This table holds tens of thousands of clones, approximately 89% found once. The sequence came from a human donor with active COVID-19. The donor label of this sample is uncertain. The sample taken for sequencing was peripheral blood. The chain is built from TRBV9 and TRBJ2-7, with TRBD2 matching 11 bases. CDR3 sequence reads: CASSVNSGGANEQYF. CDR3 DNA sequence: TGTGCCAGCAGCGTAAATAGCGGGGGGGCCAACGAGCAGTACTTC.